The 15 T cell receptor beta chains given below trace back to one sample, sequenced in a study of beta chain features in type 1 diabetes (dated by TCRdb to 2016 to 2018). Libraries were constructed by the immunoSEQ multiplex PCR assay. All of the isolated RNA was reverse transcribed with the High Capacity cDNA Reverse Transcription Kit, so expressed TCRB transcripts were sequenced. TCRdb re-hosts the immuneACCESS table, in-frame sequences only. Its copies lack some clones; in the studies checked, an unresolved V gene accounts for under half of them, and the cause for the rest is not known. Across this sample there are about 150,000 clones, with about 10% seen only once. The leading ten clones occupy under 1.5% of the sample. The sequencing sample was made of naive CD4+ T cells from blood. Sample cell subset or site, as interpreted from the label and publication: true naive CD4+ T cells. The receptors derive from a man between 18 and 29 years old in good health.

V usage is TRBV19 and J usage is TRBJ1-2; 8 bases line up with TRBD1. The CDR3 spans 14 residues. With V trimmed by 0 bases and J by 5 bases, 2 bases remained unmatched. The germline gives CDR1 LNHDA, CDR2 SQIVND (reference sequence). In DNA, the CDR3 is TGTGCCAGTAGTATAGACCGGACAGGGTATGGCTACACCTTC. The encoded protein is CASSIDRTGYGYTF.

The V and J genes are TRBV5-4 and TRBJ2-1, with D perhaps TRBD1 (5 bases). The CDR3 has 16 amino acids. Per germline, CDR1 SGHNT and CDR2 YYREEE (reference sequence). The ends were cut back, 4 bases at V and 6 bases at J, with 20 bases in the middle. The CDR3 loop is CASSRTPAGHPNEQFF. Written as DNA, the CDR3 is TGTGCCAGCAGCCGGACCCCGGCAGGGCATCCCAATGAGCAGTTCTTC.

This clone was seen a few times. This chain links TRBV7-3 with TRBJ2-3; the match to TRBD2 covers 9 bases. The germline gives CDR1 SGHTA, CDR2 FQGTGA. J was trimmed by 1 base and V by 8 bases; bases with no gene match: 4. The CDR3 runs 14 residues. The CDR3 loop reads CASGVAGGTDTQYF. DNA of the CDR3: TGTGCCAGCGGAGTAGCGGGGGGCACAGATACGCAGTATTTT.

The chain links TRBV28 to TRBJ1-2; 9 nucleotides align to TRBD1. V lost 3 bases, J lost 4 bases, and 6 bases stayed unmatched. Germline assignment: CDR1 MDHEN and CDR2 SYDVKM. The CDR3 has 15 amino acids. CDR3 nucleotides: TGTGCCAGCAGTTTGGGGGACAGGGTTGGCTATGGCTACACCTTC. Protein: CASSLGDRVGYGYTF.

The chain employs TRBV18 and TRBJ2-5; the match to TRBD1 covers 10 bases. The CDR3 sequence is 16 residues long. V shed 3 bases and J 4 bases; nucleotides not matched to a gene: 8. Germline V gene data show CDR1 as KGHSH and CDR2 as LQKENI. CDR3 nucleotides: TGTGCCAGCTCACCGATTGACAGGGGGCGGCCAGAGACCCAGTACTTC. Translation: CASSPIDRGRPETQYF. Drawing the rest from reference TRBV18 and TRBJ2-5, the complete variable domain is NAGVMQNPRHLVRRRGQEARLRCSPMKGHSHVYWYRQLPEEGLKFMVYLQKENIIDESGMPKERFSAEFPKEGPSILRIQQVVRGDSAAYFCASSPIDRGRPETQYFGPGTRLLVL.

Only a few counts were recorded for this clone. The chain has TRBV6-5 and TRBJ1-5; possible D gene TRBD1, 6 bases. CDR3 size: 13 residues. Germline V gene sequence: CDR1 MNHEY, CDR2 SVGAGI. V was shortened by 11 bases and J by 9 bases, with 20 bases between the two germline ends. The CDR3 region is CAGAISGVSPQHF. For the CDR3, the DNA is TGTGCCGGAGCAATTTCAGGGGTCTCGCCCCAGCATTTT.

V gene TRBV11-1 combines with J gene TRBJ2-3; D uncertain. Germline CDR1 is SGHAT and CDR2 is FQDESV (reference sequence). The CDR3 covers 16 residues. V lost 5 bases, J lost 0 bases, and 15 bases lay in between. CDR3 nucleotides: TGTGCCAGCAGCCCTTCGAGGCTGACTAGCACAGATACGCAGTATTTT. Residues: CASSPSRLTSTDTQYF.

This clone was seen a handful of times. The chain recombines TRBV6-6 with TRBJ2-1; 8 nucleotides line up with TRBD1. This CDR3 contains 16 residues. Germline CDR1 and CDR2: MNHNY and SVGAGI (reference sequence). V lost 6 bases, J lost 3 bases, and 10 bases stayed unmatched. The CDR3 region has the DNA TGTGCCAGCAGGGGCCTTGGACAGGGCCTCTACAATGAGCAGTTCTTC. It translates to CASRGLGQGLYNEQFF.

This clone has only a few counts. The V call is TRBV5-4, the J call TRBJ2-5; TRBD2 is a possible D gene (5 bases). The CDR3 consists of 14 residues. CDR1 and CDR2 (germline): SGHNT, YYREEE (reference sequence). The V and J ends lost 4 bases and 4 bases respectively, with 14 bases between them. The CDR3 reads CASSLTKTGETQYF. The DNA for the CDR3 is TGTGCCAGCAGCCTGACTAAAACGGGAGAGACCCAGTACTTC.

The V call is TRBV12-5, the J call TRBJ2-7, with 10 bases aligning to TRBD1. CDR1 and CDR2 from the germline V gene are LGHNT and FRNRAP. V shed 6 bases, J shed 6 bases, and the junction held 14 bases outside the gene matches. The CDR3 runs to 16 residues. The CDR3 is CASGDYVGTGAFEQYF. DNA of the CDR3: TGTGCTAGTGGCGACTACGTCGGGACAGGGGCTTTCGAGCAGTACTTC.

CDR3 in amino acids: CASLRGNGNEQFF. CDR3 coding DNA: TGTGCCAGCCTCCGGGGAAACGGGAATGAGCAGTTCTTC. The chain is built from TRBV18 and TRBJ2-1; TRBD2 is a possible D gene (5 bases). Germline CDR1 is KGHSH and CDR2 is LQKENI. Trimming took 8 bases from V and 7 from J, leaving 15 bases between them. There are 13 residues in the CDR3.

The sample holds a few counts of this clone. The J gene is TRBJ2-1, the V gene TRBV9, with 10 nucleotides matching TRBD1. V was pared by 4 bases and J by 7 bases, with 8 bases of the junction left unmatched. The CDR3 extends over 15 amino acids. CDR1 and CDR2 (germline): SGDLS, YYNGEE. The CDR3 sequence: CASSKGQGGLNEQFF. The CDR3 DNA sequence: TGTGCCAGCAGCAAAGGACAGGGGGGGTTAAATGAGCAGTTCTTC.

This clone has a count of ten or more. The chain combines TRBV7-2 with TRBJ2-2; D uncertain. This CDR3 contains 11 residues. CDR1 is SGHTA and CDR2 is FQGNSA in the germline V gene. Trimming removed 4 bases from V and 7 bases from J, with 4 bases in between. The CDR3, as DNA: TGTGCCAGCAGCTCCGGCGGGGAGCTGTTTTTT. As protein: CASSSGGELFF.

V and J are TRBV7-2 and TRBJ2-5; D possibly corresponds to TRBD2 (5 bases). The V gene's germline CDR1 is SGHTA and CDR2 FQGNSA. The CDR3 extends over 14 amino acids. V was trimmed by 2 bases and J by 1 base, leaving 8 bases between them. The CDR3 coding sequence is TGTGCCAGCAGCTTAAACGGGATCCAAGAGACCCAGTACTTC. Its translation: CASSLNGIQETQYF. Looking up the rest from reference TRBV7-2 and TRBJ2-5 gives the full variable domain: GAGVSQSPSNKVTEKGKDVELRCDPISGHTALYWYRQSLGQGLEFLIYFQGNSAPDKSGLPSDRFSAERTGGSVSTLTIQRTQQEDSAVYLCASSLNGIQETQYFGPGTRLLVL.

CDR3 in amino acids: CASSYGTQNTEAFF. In nucleotides, the CDR3 is TGTGCCAGCAGTTACGGGACACAAAACACTGAAGCTTTCTTT. The V call is TRBV6-5, the J call TRBJ1-1; tentative D call: TRBD1 (6 bases). The CDR3 sequence is 14 residues long. Germline V gene sequence: CDR1 MNHEY, CDR2 SVGAGI. V lost 2 bases, J lost 2 bases, and 9 bases lay in between.